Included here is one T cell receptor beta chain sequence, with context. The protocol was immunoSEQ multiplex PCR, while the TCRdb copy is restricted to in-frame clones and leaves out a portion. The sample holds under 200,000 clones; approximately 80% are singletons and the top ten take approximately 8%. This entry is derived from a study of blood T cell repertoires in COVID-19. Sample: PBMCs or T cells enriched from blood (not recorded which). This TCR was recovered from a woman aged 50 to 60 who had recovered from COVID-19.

The CDR3 bases are TGTGCCAGCAGCTTAAATCCACAGGTTGACTATGGCTACACCTTC. This gives the protein CASSLNPQVDYGYTF. The chain carries TRBV7-2 and TRBJ1-2; tentative D call: TRBD1 (5 bases). With 2 bases removed from V and 3 bases from J, the gap between germline ends came to 13 bases. The CDR3 loop spans 15 amino acids. Germline CDR1 reads SGHTA; CDR2 reads FQGNSA.